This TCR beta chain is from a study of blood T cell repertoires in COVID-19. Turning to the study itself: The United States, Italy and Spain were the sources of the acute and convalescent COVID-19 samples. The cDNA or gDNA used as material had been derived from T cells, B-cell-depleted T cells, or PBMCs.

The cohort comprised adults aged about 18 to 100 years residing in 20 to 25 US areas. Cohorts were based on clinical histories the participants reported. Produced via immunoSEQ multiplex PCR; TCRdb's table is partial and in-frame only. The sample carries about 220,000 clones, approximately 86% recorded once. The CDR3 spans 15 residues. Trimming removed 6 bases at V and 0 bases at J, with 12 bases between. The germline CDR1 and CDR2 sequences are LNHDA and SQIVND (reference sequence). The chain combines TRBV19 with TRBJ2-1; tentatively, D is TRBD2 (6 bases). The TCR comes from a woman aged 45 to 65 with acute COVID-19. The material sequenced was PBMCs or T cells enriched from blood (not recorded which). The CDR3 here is CASSLATRSYNEQFF. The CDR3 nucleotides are TGTGCCAGTAGCCTAGCGACCCGCTCCTACAATGAGCAGTTCTTC.